This is a list of T cell receptor beta chains from one sample in a study of control samples from healthy donors and cancer patients. Produced via immunoSEQ multiplex PCR; TCRdb's table is partial and in-frame only. The sample lists roughly 170,000 clones; about nine tenths were seen once. The sample consisted of blood. The receptors originated from a woman in her forties in good health. Both conserved end residues are part of each CDR3. Fields, in order: J gene, V gene, D gene, clone size, CDR3 protein, CDR3 DNA. A D gene is named only where the DNA matches it firmly. Size tells how often a clone was seen (once, few, many) or the class of an expanded clone, and some rows leave it out.

J gene: TRBJ1-5
V gene: TRBV7-8
D gene: NA
clone size: NA
CDR3 protein: CASSSLLGGSNQPQHF
CDR3 DNA: TGTGCCAGCAGCTCCCTATTAGGGGGATCTAATCAGCCCCAGCATTTT

J gene: TRBJ2-7
V gene: TRBV7-6
D gene: TRBD1
clone size: NA
CDR3 protein: CASSLSGQAAYEQYF
CDR3 DNA: TGTGCCAGCAGCTTATCAGGACAGGCGGCCTACGAGCAGTACTTC

J gene: TRBJ2-1
V gene: TRBV9
D gene: NA
clone size: NA
CDR3 protein: CASSVPTTKLNEQFF
CDR3 DNA: TGTGCCAGCAGCGTCCCGACTACGAAACTCAATGAGCAGTTCTTC

J gene: TRBJ1-5
V gene: TRBV19
D gene: NA
clone size: NA
CDR3 protein: CASRVNRYGEPQHF
CDR3 DNA: TGTGCCAGTAGGGTGAACAGGTACGGGGAGCCCCAGCATTTT

J gene: TRBJ2-1
V gene: TRBV7-9
D gene: NA
clone size: NA
CDR3 protein: CASSLLLIDNEQFF
CDR3 DNA: TGTGCCAGCAGCTTACTACTAATTGACAATGAGCAGTTCTTC

J gene: TRBJ1-2
V gene: TRBV10-3
D gene: TRBD1
clone size: NA
CDR3 protein: CAIRTNLKPGQGATNYGYTF
CDR3 DNA: TGTGCCATCCGGACCAACCTCAAGCCTGGACAGGGGGCGACTAACTATGGCTACACCTTC

J gene: TRBJ2-7
V gene: TRBV18
D gene: TRBD1
clone size: NA
CDR3 protein: CASSPGQSYEQYF
CDR3 DNA: TGTGCCAGCTCACCGGGACAGAGCTACGAGCAGTACTTC

J gene: TRBJ2-7
V gene: TRBV25-1
D gene: TRBD1
clone size: once
CDR3 protein: CASSGPGTGGYEQYF
CDR3 DNA: TGTGCCAGCAGTGGGCCCGGGACAGGGGGCTACGAGCAGTACTTC

J gene: TRBJ1-2
V gene: TRBV10-1
D gene: NA
clone size: NA
CDR3 protein: CASSDSGSYGYTF
CDR3 DNA: TGCGCCAGCAGTGATTCGGGAAGCTATGGCTACACCTTC

J gene: TRBJ2-3
V gene: TRBV2
D gene: NA
clone size: NA
CDR3 protein: CASSPGPLLGADTQYF
CDR3 DNA: TGTGCCAGCAGTCCCGGGCCTCTCCTTGGCGCAGATACGCAGTATTTT

J gene: TRBJ2-1
V gene: TRBV3-1/TRBV3-2
D gene: TRBD1
clone size: NA
CDR3 protein: CASSQPGQGANNEQFF
CDR3 DNA: TGTGCCAGCAGCCAACCCGGACAGGGGGCCAACAATGAGCAGTTCTTC

J gene: TRBJ1-6
V gene: TRBV19
D gene: TRBD1
clone size: NA
CDR3 protein: CASSARQGTGYNSPLHF
CDR3 DNA: TGTGCCAGTAGTGCGCGACAGGGAACTGGATATAATTCACCCCTCCACTTT

J gene: TRBJ1-4
V gene: TRBV19
D gene: TRBD1
clone size: NA
CDR3 protein: CASSPRTGGNEKLFF
CDR3 DNA: TGTGCCAGTAGTCCCCGGACAGGCGGAAATGAAAAACTGTTTTTT